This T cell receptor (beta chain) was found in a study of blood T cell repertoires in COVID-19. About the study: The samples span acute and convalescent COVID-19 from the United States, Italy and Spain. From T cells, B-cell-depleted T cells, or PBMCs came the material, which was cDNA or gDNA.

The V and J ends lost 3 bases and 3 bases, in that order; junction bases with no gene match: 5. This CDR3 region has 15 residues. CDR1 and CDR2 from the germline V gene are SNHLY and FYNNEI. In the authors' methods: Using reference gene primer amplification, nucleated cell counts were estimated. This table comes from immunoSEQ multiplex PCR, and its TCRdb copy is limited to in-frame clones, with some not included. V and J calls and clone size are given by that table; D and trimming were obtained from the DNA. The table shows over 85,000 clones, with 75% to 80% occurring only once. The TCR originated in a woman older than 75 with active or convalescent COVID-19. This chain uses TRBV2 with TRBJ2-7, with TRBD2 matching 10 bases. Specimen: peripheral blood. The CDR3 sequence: CASSDGLADYYEQYF. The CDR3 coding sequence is TGTGCCAGCAGTGACGGACTAGCGGATTACTACGAGCAGTACTTC.